The clone carrying this TCR beta chain has at least ten counts. Its specificity is not known. This sample was taken from a study of tumor and adjacent non-tumor tissue in lung cancer. The study's findings and limits: Tumor repertoires had a smaller top 100 clone share than normal lung. Tumor TCR diversity, when higher, was linked to shorter survival.

In germline, CDR1 is MNHEY, CDR2 SVGEGT. This CDR3 is built from 15 residues. The J segment lost 2 bases and the V segment lost 4 bases, leaving 5 bases of the junction unmatched. A modified ARM-PCR protocol with three rounds of nested PCR amplified TCRbeta. TCRdb reprocessed the multiplex PCR reads with MiXCR, giving one entry per CDR3 protein. Of about 110,000 distinct CDR3 sequences in the sample, about 61% are singletons; the top ten hold 15% to 20%. RNA was extracted from bulk tissue without any cell sorting. The normal lung tissue was taken more than 3 cm from the tumor edge. Chemotherapy-naive patients with new lung cancer underwent thoracic surgery in China, August–November 2014.

What was sequenced was distant non-tumor lung tissue. The chain recombines TRBV6-2 or TRBV6-3 with TRBJ2-5; 9 bases line up with TRBD1. This receptor was taken from a man between 60 and 75 years old with non-small cell lung cancer. The CDR3 loop reads CASSSQDRGQETQYF. The CDR3 DNA reads as TGTGCCAGCAGTTCCCAAGACAGGGGGCAAGAGACCCAGTACTTC.